In this sample, the clone carrying this T cell receptor (beta chain) turned up a few times. Measured with immunoSEQ multiplex PCR; TCRdb has only the in-frame clones, and not every one. The sample carries approximately 28,000 clones, more than 60% recorded once. V lost 5 bases and J 7 bases, leaving 17 bases between the germline ends. The CDR3 runs to 14 residues. The germline CDR1 and CDR2 sequences are MNHEY and SMNVEV (reference sequence). The sample originates from a study of radiotherapy plus CTLA-4 blockade in lung cancer. The sample consisted of peripheral blood, taken from a patient treated with radiotherapy plus ipilimumab. The chain combines TRBV27 with TRBJ1-2; D unclear. The receptor was isolated from a human donor with non-small cell lung cancer who had stable disease on radiotherapy plus ipilimumab. CDR3 DNA sequence: TGTGCCAGCAGTCGCGGACGAACCGAGGGTGGCTACACCTTC. Its protein product is CASSRGRTEGGYTF.